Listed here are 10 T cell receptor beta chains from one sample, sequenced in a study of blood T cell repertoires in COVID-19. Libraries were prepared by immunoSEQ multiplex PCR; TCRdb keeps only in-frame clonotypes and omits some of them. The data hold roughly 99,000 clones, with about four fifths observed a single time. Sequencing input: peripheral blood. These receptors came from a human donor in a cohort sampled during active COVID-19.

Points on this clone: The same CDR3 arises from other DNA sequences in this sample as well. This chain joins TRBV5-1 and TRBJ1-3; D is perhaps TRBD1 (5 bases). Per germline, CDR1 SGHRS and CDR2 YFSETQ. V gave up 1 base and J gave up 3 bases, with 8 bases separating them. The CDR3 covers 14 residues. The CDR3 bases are TGCGCCAGCAGCTTGACAGGTTATGGAAACACCATATATTTT. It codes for CASSLTGYGNTIYF. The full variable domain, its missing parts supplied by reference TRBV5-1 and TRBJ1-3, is KAGVTQTPRYLIKTRGQQVTLSCSPISGHRSVSWYQQTPGQGLQFLFEYFSETQRNKGNFPGRFSGRQFSNSRSEMNVSTLELGDSALYLCASSLTGYGNTIYFGEGSWLTVV.

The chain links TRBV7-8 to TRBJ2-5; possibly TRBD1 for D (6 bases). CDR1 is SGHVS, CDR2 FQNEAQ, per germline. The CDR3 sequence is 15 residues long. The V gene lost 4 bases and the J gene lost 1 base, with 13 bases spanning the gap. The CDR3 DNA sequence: TGTGCCAGCAGCTCGAACAGGGCCAGCCAAGAGACCCAGTACTTC. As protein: CASSSNRASQETQYF. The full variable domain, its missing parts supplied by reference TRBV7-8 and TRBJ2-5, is GAGVSQSPRYKVAKRGQDVALRCDPISGHVSLFWYQQALGQGPEFLTYFQNEAQLDKSGLPSDRFFAERPEGSVSTLKIQRTQQEDSAVYLCASSSNRASQETQYFGPGTRLLVL.

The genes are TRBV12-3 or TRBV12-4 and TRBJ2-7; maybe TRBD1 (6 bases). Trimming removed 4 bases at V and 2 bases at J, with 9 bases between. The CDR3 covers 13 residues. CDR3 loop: CASSSGAPYEQYV. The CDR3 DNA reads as TGTGCCAGCAGTTCAGGGGCCCCCTACGAGCAGTACGTC.

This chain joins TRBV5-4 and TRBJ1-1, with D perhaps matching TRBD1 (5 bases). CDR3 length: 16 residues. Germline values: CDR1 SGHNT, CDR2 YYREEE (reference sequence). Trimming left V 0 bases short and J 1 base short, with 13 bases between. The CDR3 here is CASSLAMGPGNTEAFF. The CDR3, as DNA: TGTGCCAGCAGCTTGGCCATGGGGCCTGGGAACACTGAAGCTTTCTTT.

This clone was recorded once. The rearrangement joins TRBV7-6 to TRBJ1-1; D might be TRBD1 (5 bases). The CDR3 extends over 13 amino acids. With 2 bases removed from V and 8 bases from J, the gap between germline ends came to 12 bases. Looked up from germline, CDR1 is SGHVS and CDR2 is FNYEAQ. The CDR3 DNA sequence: TGTGCCAGCAGCTTACAACCCGGGGGAGAAGCTTTCTTT. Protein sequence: CASSLQPGGEAFF.

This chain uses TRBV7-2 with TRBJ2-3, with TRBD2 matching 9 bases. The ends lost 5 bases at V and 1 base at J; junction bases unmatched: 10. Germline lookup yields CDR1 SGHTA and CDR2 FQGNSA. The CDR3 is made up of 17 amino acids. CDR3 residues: CASSQLAGPGGTDTQYF. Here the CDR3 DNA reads TGTGCCAGCAGCCAACTAGCGGGTCCGGGAGGCACAGATACGCAGTATTTT.

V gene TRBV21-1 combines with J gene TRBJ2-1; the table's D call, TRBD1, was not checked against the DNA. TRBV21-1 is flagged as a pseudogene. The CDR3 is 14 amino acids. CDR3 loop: CASSKNGQGYEQFF. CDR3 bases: TGTGCCAGCAGCAAAAATGGGCAGGGCTATGAGCAGTTCTTC.

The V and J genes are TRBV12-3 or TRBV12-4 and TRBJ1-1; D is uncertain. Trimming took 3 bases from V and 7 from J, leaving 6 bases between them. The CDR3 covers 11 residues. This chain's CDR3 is CASSLGGEAFF. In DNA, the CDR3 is TGTGCCAGCAGTTTGGGAGGTGAAGCTTTCTTT.

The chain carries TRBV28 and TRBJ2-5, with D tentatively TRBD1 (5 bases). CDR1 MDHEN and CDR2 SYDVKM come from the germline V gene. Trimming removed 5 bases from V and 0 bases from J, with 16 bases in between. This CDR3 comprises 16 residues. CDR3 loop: CASSQSPDRNQETQYF. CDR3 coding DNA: TGTGCCAGCAGTCAATCCCCTGACAGAAACCAAGAGACCCAGTACTTC.

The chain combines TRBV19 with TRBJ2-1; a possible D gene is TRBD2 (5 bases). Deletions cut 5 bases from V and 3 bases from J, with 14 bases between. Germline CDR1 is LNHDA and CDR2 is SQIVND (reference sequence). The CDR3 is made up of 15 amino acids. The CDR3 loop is CASSLRLLGYNEQFF. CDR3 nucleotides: TGTGCCAGTAGTCTAAGACTACTCGGCTACAATGAGCAGTTCTTC.